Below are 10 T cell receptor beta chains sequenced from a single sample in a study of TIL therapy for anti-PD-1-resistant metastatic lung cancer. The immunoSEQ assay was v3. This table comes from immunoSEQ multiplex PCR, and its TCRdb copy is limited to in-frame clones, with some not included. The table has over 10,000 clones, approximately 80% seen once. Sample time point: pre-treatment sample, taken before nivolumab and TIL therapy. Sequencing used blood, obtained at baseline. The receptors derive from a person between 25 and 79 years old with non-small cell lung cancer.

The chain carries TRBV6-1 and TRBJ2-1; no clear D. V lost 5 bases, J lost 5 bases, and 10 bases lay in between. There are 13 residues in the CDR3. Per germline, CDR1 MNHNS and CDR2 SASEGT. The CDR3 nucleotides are TGTGCCAGCAGTATGATACGGGACAATGAGCAGTTCTTC. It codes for CASSMIRDNEQFF.

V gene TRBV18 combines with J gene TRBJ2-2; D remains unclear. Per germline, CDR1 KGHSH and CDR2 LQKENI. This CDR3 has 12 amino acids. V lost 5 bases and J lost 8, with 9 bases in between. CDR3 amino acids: CASSTDSGELFF. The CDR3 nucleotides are TGTGCCAGCTCAACCGACTCGGGGGAGCTGTTTTTT.

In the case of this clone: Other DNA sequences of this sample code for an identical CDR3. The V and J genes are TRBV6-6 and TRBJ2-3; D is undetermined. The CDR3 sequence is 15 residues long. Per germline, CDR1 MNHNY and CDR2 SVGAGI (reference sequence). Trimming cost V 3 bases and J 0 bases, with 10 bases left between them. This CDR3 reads CASSYTEPSTDTQYF. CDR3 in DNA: TGTGCCAGCAGTTATACCGAGCCCAGCACAGATACGCAGTATTTT.

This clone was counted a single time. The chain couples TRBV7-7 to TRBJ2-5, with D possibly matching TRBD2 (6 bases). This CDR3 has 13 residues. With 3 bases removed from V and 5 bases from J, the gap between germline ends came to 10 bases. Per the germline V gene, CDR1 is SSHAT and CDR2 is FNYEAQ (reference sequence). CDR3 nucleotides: TGTGCCAGCAGCTTCCGTCGGGGGGAGACCCAGTACTTC. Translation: CASSFRRGETQYF.

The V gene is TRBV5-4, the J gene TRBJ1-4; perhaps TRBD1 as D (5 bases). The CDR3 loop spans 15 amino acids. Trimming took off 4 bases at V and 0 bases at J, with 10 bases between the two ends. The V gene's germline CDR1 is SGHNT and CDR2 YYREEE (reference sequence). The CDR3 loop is CASSPGRATNEKLFF. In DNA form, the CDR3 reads TGTGCCAGCAGCCCGGGACGGGCAACTAATGAAAAACTGTTTTTT.

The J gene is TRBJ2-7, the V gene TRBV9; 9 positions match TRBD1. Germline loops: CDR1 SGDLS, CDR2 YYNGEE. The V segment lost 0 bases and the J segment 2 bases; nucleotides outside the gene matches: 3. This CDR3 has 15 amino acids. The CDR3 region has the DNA TGTGCCAGCAGCGTAGGAACAGGGGGCCCCTACGAGCAGTACTTC. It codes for CASSVGTGGPYEQYF.

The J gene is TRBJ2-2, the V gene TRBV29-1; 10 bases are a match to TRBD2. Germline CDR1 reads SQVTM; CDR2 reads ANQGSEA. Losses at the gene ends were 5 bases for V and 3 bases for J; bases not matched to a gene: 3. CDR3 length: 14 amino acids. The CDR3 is CSVRTSGDTGELFF. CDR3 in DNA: TGCAGCGTTCGGACTAGCGGAGACACCGGGGAGCTGTTTTTT.

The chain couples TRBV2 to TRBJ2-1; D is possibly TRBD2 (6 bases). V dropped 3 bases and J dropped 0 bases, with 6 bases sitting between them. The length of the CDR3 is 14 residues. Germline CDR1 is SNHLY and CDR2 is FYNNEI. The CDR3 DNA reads TGTGCCAGCAGTGAGACTAGCTCCTACAATGAGCAGTTCTTC. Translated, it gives CASSETSSYNEQFF.

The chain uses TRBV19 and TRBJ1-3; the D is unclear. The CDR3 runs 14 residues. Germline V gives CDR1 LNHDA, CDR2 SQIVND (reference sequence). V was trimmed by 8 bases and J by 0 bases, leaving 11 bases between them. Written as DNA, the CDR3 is TGTGCCAGTGAACTAAAGTTCTCTGGAAACACCATATATTTT. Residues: CASELKFSGNTIYF. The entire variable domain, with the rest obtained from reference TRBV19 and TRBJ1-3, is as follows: DGGITQSPKYLFRKEGQNVTLSCEQNLNHDAMYWYRQDPGQGLRLIYYSQIVNDFQKGDIAEGYSVSREKKESFPLTVTSAQKNPTAFYLCASELKFSGNTIYFGEGSWLTVV.

This chain's CDR3 is CASSQASGTITGELFF. The CDR3 nucleotides are TGCGCCAGCAGCCAAGCCAGCGGGACCATCACCGGGGAGCTGTTTTTT. This chain connects TRBV4-1 to TRBJ2-2; 7 bases fit TRBD2. V trimming: 1 base; J trimming: 4 bases; junction bases outside the gene matches: 6. From germline, CDR1 is MGHRA and CDR2 YSYEKL. There are 16 residues in the CDR3.